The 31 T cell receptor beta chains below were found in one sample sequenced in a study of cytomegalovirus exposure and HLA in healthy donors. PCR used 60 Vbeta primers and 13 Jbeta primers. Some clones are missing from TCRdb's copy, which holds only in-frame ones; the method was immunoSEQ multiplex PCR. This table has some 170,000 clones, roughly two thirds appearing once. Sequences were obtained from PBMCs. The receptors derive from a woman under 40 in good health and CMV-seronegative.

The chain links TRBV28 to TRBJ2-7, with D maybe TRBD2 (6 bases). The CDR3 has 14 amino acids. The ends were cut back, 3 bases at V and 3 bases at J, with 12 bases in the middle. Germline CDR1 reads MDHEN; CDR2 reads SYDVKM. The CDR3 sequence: CASSFSRGGYEQYF. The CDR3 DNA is TGTGCCAGCAGTTTTTCAAGGGGAGGCTACGAGCAGTACTTC.

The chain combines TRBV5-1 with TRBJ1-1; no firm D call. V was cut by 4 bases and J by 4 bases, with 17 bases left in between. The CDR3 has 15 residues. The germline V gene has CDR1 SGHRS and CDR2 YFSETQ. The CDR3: CASSPGREGLTEAFF. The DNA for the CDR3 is TGCGCCAGCAGCCCGGGAAGGGAGGGCCTCACTGAAGCTTTCTTT.

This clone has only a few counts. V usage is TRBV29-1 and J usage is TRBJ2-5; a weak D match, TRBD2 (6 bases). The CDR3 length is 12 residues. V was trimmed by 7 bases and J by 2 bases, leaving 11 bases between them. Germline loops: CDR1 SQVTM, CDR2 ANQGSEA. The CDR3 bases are TGCAGCGCCCAGCGGGCGCAAGAGACCCAGTACTTC. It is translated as CSAQRAQETQYF.

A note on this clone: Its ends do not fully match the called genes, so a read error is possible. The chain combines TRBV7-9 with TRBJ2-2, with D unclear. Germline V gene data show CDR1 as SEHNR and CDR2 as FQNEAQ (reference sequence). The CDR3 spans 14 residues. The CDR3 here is CSSSQASWTGELFF. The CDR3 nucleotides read TGTTCCAGCAGCCAAGCCTCGTGGACCGGGGAGCTGTTTTTT.

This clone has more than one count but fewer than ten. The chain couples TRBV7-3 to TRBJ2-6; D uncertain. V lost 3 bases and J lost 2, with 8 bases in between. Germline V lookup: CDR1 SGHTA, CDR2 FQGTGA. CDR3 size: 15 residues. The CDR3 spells CASSFSSTGANVLTF. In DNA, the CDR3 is TGTGCCAGCAGCTTTAGTAGCACTGGGGCCAACGTCCTGACTTTC.

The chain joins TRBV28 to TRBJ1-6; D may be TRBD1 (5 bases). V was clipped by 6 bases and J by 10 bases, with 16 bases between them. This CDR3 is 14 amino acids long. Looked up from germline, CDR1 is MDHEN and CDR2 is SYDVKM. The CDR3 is CASSNGGKNSPLHF. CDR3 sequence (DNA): TGTGCCAGCAGCAACGGGGGAAAAAACTCACCCCTCCACTTT.

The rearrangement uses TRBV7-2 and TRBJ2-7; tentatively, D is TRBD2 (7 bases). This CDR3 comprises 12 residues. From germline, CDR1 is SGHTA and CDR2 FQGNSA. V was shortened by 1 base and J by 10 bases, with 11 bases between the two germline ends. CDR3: CASSLERGGQYF. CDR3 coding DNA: TGTGCCAGCAGCTTAGAGAGGGGGGGTCAGTACTTC.

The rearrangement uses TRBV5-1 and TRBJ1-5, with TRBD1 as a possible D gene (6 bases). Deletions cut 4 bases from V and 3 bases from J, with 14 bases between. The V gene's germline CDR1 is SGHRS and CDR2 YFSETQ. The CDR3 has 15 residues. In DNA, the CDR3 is TGCGCCAGCAGCCTGGGGGCAGGGGTCAATCAGCCCCAGCATTTT. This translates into CASSLGAGVNQPQHF.

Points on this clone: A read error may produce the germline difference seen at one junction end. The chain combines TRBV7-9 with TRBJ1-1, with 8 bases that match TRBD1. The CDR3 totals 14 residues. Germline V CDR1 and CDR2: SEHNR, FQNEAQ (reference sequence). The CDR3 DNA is TGTTCCAGCAGCTTTACAGGGGGGATCACTGAAGCTTTCTTT. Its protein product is CSSSFTGGITEAFF.

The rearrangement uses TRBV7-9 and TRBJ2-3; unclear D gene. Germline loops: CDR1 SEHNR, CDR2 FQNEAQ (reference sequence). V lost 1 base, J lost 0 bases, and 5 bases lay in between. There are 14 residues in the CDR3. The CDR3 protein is CASSLGRSTDTQYF. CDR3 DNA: TGTGCCAGCAGCTTAGGGAGAAGCACAGATACGCAGTATTTT.

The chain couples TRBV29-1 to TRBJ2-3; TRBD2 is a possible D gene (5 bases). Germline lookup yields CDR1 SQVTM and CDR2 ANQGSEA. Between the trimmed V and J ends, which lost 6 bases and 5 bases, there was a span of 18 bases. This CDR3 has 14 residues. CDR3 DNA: TGCAGCGTGCAGACGGGGATGGTGGGAGATACGCAGTATTTT. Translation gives CSVQTGMVGDTQYF.

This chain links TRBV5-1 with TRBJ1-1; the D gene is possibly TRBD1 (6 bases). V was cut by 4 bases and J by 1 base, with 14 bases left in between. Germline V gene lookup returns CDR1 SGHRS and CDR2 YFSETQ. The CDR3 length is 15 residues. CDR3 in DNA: TGCGCCAGCAGCAAGACAGGTCCACAGAACACTGAAGCTTTCTTT. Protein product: CASSKTGPQNTEAFF.

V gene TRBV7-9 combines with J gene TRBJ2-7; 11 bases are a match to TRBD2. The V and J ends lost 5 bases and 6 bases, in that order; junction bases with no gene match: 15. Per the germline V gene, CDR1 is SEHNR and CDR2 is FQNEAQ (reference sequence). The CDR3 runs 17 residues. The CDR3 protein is CASSPGAQTSGRSEQYF. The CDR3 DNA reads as TGTGCCAGCAGCCCAGGGGCCCAAACTAGCGGGAGATCCGAGCAGTACTTC.

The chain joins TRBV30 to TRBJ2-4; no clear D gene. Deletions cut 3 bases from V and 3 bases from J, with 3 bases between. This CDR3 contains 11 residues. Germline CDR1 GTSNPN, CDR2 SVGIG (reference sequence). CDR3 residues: CAWSNKNIQYF. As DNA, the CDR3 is TGTGCCTGGAGCAACAAAAACATTCAGTACTTC.

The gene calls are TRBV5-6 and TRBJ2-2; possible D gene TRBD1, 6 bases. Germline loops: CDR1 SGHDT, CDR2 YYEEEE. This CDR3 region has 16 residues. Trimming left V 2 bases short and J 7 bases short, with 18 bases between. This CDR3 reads CASSLVFQGSVGELFF. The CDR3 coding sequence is TGTGCCAGCAGCTTAGTCTTTCAGGGGTCTGTCGGGGAGCTGTTTTTT.

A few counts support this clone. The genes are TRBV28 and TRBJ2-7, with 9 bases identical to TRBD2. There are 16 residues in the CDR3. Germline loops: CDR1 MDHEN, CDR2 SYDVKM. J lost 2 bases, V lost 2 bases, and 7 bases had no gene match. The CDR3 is CASSLIASGVPYEQYF. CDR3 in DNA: TGTGCCAGCAGTTTAATCGCTAGCGGGGTTCCCTACGAGCAGTACTTC.

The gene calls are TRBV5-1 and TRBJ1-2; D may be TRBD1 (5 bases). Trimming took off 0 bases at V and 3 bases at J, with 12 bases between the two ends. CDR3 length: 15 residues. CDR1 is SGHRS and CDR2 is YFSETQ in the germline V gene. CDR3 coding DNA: TGCGCCAGCAGCTTGGACCCACCGACAGACTATGGCTACACCTTC. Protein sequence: CASSLDPPTDYGYTF.

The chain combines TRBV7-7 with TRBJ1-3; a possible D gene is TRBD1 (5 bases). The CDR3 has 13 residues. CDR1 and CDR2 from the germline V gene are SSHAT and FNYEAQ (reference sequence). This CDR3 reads CATGPGHGNTIYF. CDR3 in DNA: TGTGCTACTGGTCCAGGGCATGGAAACACCATATATTTT.

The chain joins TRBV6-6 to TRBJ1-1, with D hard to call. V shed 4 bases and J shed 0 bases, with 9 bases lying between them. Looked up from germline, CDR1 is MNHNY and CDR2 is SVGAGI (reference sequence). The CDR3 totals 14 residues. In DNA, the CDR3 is TGTGCCAGCAGTTCTACCGGTATGAACACTGAAGCTTTCTTT. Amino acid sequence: CASSSTGMNTEAFF.

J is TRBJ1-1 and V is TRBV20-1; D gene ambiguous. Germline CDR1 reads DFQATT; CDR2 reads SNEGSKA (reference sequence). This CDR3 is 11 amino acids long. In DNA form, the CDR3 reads TGCAGATGGCTTGTGGCAGATGAAGCTTTCTTT. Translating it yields CRWLVADEAFF.

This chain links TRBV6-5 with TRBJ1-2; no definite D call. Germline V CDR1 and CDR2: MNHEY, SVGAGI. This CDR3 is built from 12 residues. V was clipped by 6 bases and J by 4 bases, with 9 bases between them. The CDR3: CASRRSSYGYTF. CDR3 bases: TGTGCCAGCAGACGTTCCAGCTATGGCTACACCTTC.

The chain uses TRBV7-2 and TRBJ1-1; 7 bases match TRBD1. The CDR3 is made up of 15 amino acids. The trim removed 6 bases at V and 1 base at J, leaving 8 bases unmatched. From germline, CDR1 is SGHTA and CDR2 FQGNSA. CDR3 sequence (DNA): TGTGCCAGCAGTCCAACCGGGACAGAGAACACTGAAGCTTTCTTT. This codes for CASSPTGTENTEAFF.

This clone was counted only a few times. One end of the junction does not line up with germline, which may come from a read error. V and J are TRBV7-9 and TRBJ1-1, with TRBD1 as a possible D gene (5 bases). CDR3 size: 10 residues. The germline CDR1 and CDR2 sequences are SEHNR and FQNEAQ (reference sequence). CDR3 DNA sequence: TGTGCCAGCAGCTTTGGGGCCTCTCCGTTT. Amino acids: CASSFGASPF.

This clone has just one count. DNA for the CDR3: TGTGCCAGCAGGGGACTAGCGGGAATCCAAGAGACCCAGTACTTC. Amino acids: CASRGLAGIQETQYF. This chain uses TRBV28 with TRBJ2-5, with 13 bases that match TRBD2. With 6 bases clipped from V and 1 base from J, the junction kept 2 bases outside the gene matches. This CDR3 is 15 amino acids long. CDR1 is MDHEN, CDR2 SYDVKM, per germline.

CDR3 in amino acids: CASSRDRGLGEQFF. CDR3 DNA: TGTGCCAGCAGTCGGGACAGGGGGCTTGGTGAGCAGTTCTTC. The chain employs TRBV28 and TRBJ2-1; 12 nucleotides agree with TRBD1. The CDR3 is 14 amino acids. The trim removed 5 bases at V and 9 bases at J, leaving 5 bases unmatched. Per the germline V gene, CDR1 is MDHEN and CDR2 is SYDVKM.

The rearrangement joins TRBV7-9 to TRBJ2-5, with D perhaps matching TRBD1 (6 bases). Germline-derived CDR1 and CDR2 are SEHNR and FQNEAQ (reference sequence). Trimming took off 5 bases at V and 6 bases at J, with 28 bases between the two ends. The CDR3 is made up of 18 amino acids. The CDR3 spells CASSKVPGQGTVVKTQYF. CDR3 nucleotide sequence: TGTGCCAGCAGCAAAGTCCCGGGACAAGGAACGGTGGTAAAGACCCAGTACTTC.

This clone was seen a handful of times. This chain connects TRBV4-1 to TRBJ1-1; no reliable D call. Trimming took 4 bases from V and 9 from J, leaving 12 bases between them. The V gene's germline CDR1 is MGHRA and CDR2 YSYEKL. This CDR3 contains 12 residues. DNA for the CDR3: TGCGCCAGCAGCCCCGGCGGGGAAAAAGCTTTCTTT. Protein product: CASSPGGEKAFF.

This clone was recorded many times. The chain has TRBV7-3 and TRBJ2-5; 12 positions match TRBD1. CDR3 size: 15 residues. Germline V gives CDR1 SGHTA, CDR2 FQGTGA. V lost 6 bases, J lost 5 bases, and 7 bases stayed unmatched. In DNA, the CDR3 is TGTGCCAGCAGTCGCACCGGGACAGGGGGCGAGACCCAGTACTTC. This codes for CASSRTGTGGETQYF.

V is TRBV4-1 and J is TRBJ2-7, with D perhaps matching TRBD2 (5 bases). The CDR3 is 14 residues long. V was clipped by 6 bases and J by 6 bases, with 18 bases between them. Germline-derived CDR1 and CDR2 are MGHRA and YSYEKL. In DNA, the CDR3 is TGCGCCAGCAGGCAGGACCTCGGGGTAGCCGAGCAGTACTTC. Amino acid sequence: CASRQDLGVAEQYF.

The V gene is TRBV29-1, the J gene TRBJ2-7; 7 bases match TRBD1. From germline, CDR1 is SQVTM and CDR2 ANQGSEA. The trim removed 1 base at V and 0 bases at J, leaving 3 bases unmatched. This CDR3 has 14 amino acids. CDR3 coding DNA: TGCAGCGTTGAAGGCCCAGGGGGCTCCTACGAGCAGTACTTC. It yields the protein CSVEGPGGSYEQYF.

The CDR3: CASSYRLAGLNEQFF. The CDR3 DNA is TGTGCCAGCAGCTATAGACTAGCGGGGTTGAATGAGCAGTTCTTC. The V and J genes are TRBV7-9 and TRBJ2-1; 11 positions agree with TRBD2. The CDR3 spans 15 residues. V shed 4 bases, J shed 7 bases, and the junction held 6 bases outside the gene matches. The germline CDR1 and CDR2 sequences are SEHNR and FQNEAQ (reference sequence).